The 27 T cell receptor beta chains presented below share a single source sample, sequenced in a study of radiotherapy plus CTLA-4 blockade in lung cancer. This table comes from immunoSEQ multiplex PCR, and its TCRdb copy is limited to in-frame clones, with some not included. The data hold about 95,000 clones, with under 90% observed a single time. Sequencing used peripheral blood, obtained from a patient treated with radiotherapy plus ipilimumab. These receptor sequences come from a human donor with non-small cell lung cancer who had stable disease on radiotherapy plus ipilimumab.

V is TRBV19 and J is TRBJ1-2; no clear D gene. Germline CDR1 reads LNHDA; CDR2 reads SQIVND (reference sequence). The CDR3 is made up of 13 amino acids. Trimming cost V 5 bases and J 5 bases, with 12 bases left between them. The CDR3 loop is CASSLPGIYGYTF. CDR3 DNA sequence: TGTGCCAGTAGTCTGCCGGGGATATATGGCTACACCTTC. Looking up the rest from reference TRBV19 and TRBJ1-2 gives the full variable domain: DGGITQSPKYLFRKEGQNVTLSCEQNLNHDAMYWYRQDPGQGLRLIYYSQIVNDFQKGDIAEGYSVSREKKESFPLTVTSAQKNPTAFYLCASSLPGIYGYTFGSGTRLTVV.

The CDR3 reads CASSLEDRPPYSNQPQHF. The DNA for the CDR3 is TGTGCCAGCAGCTTAGAAGACAGACCCCCCTATAGCAATCAGCCCCAGCATTTT. This rearrangement joins TRBV7-9 to TRBJ1-5; maybe TRBD1 (5 bases). The CDR3 has 18 amino acids. Trimming took off 1 base at V and 0 bases at J, with 16 bases between the two ends. The germline V gene encodes CDR1 SEHNR and CDR2 FQNEAQ (reference sequence).

In nucleotides, the CDR3 is TGTGCCAGCAGCCCCGGGGCGTCAGCTAACTATGGCTACACCTTC. Translated, it gives CASSPGASANYGYTF. The gene calls are TRBV7-3 and TRBJ1-2, with D perhaps matching TRBD1 (5 bases). V lost 5 bases and J lost 0, with 13 bases in between. Germline V gene data show CDR1 as SGHTA and CDR2 as FQGTGA. The CDR3 has 15 residues.

The V gene is TRBV30, the J gene TRBJ1-1; D not certain. V was trimmed by 2 bases and J by 0 bases, leaving 19 bases between them. This CDR3 has 17 amino acids. The germline V gene has CDR1 GTSNPN and CDR2 SVGIG (reference sequence). In DNA form, the CDR3 reads TGTGCCTGGAGTACTTTCTTCGCCGGGCAGATGAACACTGAAGCTTTCTTT. This translates into CAWSTFFAGQMNTEAFF.

The V gene is TRBV4-1, the J gene TRBJ2-7, with D possibly being TRBD1 (5 bases). CDR3 length: 13 amino acids. CDR1 is MGHRA, CDR2 YSYEKL, per germline. Deletions cut 1 base from V and 6 bases from J, with 10 bases between. The CDR3 here is CASSQGGRAEQYF. CDR3 sequence (DNA): TGCGCCAGCAGCCAAGGGGGCAGGGCCGAGCAGTACTTC.

This clone was seen once. The chain links TRBV19 to TRBJ2-2; D ambiguous. Germline assignment: CDR1 LNHDA and CDR2 SQIVND (reference sequence). This CDR3 is built from 16 residues. Between the trimmed V and J ends, which lost 0 bases and 5 bases, there was a span of 13 bases. CDR3 region: CASSIDHRVGTGELFF. In DNA form, the CDR3 reads TGTGCCAGTAGTATAGATCACCGGGTAGGAACCGGGGAGCTGTTTTTT.

CDR3 nucleotide sequence: TGTGCCAGCAGCTTATCGAGCGGGGAGACCCAGTACTTC. Translating it yields CASSLSSGETQYF. This sequence joins TRBV7-3 and TRBJ2-5; a weak D match, TRBD2 (6 bases). V lost 2 bases and J 5 bases, leaving 9 bases between the germline ends. The CDR3 is 13 amino acids. The germline gives CDR1 SGHTA, CDR2 FQGTGA. Using reference TRBV7-3 and TRBJ2-5 for the parts outside the CDR3, the full variable domain is GAGVSQTPSNKVTEKGKYVELRCDPISGHTALYWYRQSLGQGPEFLIYFQGTGAADDSGLPNDRFFAVRPEGSVSTLKIQRTERGDSAVYLCASSLSSGETQYFGPGTRLLVL.

This clone showed up just once. J is TRBJ1-1 and V is TRBV6-5, with D possibly matching TRBD1 (5 bases). Trimming took 2 bases from V and 7 from J, leaving 8 bases between them. The CDR3 totals 12 residues. Per germline, CDR1 MNHEY and CDR2 SVGAGI. CDR3 amino acids: CASSYRGGEAFF. The CDR3, as DNA: TGTGCCAGCAGTTACAGGGGAGGTGAAGCTTTCTTT.

The chain recombines TRBV30 with TRBJ2-3; D gene unclear. V was cut by 2 bases and J by 2 bases, with 11 bases left in between. From germline, CDR1 is GTSNPN and CDR2 SVGIG (reference sequence). The CDR3 contains 14 residues. CDR3 loop: CAWSQRTFTDTQYF. CDR3 nucleotides: TGTGCCTGGAGTCAACGGACGTTCACAGATACGCAGTATTTT.

This chain uses TRBV5-1 with TRBJ1-5; the D gene is possibly TRBD1 (5 bases). CDR1 SGHRS and CDR2 YFSETQ come from the germline V gene. The ends were cut back, 0 bases at V and 3 bases at J, with 7 bases in the middle. This CDR3 spans 14 amino acids. CDR3 DNA: TGCGCCAGCAGCTTGGATGGGGCCAATCAGCCCCAGCATTTT. This gives the protein CASSLDGANQPQHF.

This clone came up once. The chain carries TRBV5-1 and TRBJ1-4, with unresolved D. Germline assignment: CDR1 SGHRS and CDR2 YFSETQ. The V gene lost 0 bases and the J gene lost 9 bases, with 9 bases spanning the gap. This CDR3 has 13 residues. Written as DNA, the CDR3 is TGCGCCAGCAGCTTGGAGGGAGGGAAAAAACTGTTTTTT. It is translated as CASSLEGGKKLFF.

This clone has just a few counts. V gene TRBV5-4 combines with J gene TRBJ2-2, with TRBD1 matching over 8 bases. Germline-derived CDR1 and CDR2 are SGHNT and YYREEE (reference sequence). After removal of 3 bases from V and 5 bases from J, the junction contained 9 bases not matched to a gene. The CDR3 runs 16 residues. The CDR3 here is CASSWGDRGETGELFF. The CDR3 DNA reads as TGTGCCAGCAGCTGGGGAGACAGGGGTGAAACCGGGGAGCTGTTTTTT. The full variable domain, in which reference TRBV5-4 and TRBJ2-2 provide the parts outside the CDR3, is ETGVTQSPTHLIKTRGQQVTLRCSSQSGHNTVSWYQQALGQGPQFIFQYYREEENGRGNFPPRFSGLQFPNYSSELNVNALELDDSALYLCASSWGDRGETGELFFGEGSRLTVL.

The gene calls are TRBV5-5 and TRBJ2-7; D not certain. This CDR3 comprises 15 residues. V gave up 0 bases and J gave up 0 bases, with 10 bases separating them. Germline CDR1 and CDR2: SGHKS and YYEKEE (reference sequence). The CDR3 loop reads CASSLAFSYSYEQYF. The CDR3 DNA follows: TGTGCCAGCAGCTTGGCCTTTAGCTACTCCTACGAGCAGTACTTC.

V usage is TRBV7-8 and J usage is TRBJ2-3; 13 bases align to TRBD2. Germline V CDR1 and CDR2: SGHVS, FQNEAQ. Losses at the gene ends were 5 bases for V and 3 bases for J; bases not matched to a gene: 5. This CDR3 spans 16 amino acids. The CDR3 spells CASSRTSGGRTDTQYF. CDR3 DNA: TGTGCCAGCAGCCGGACTAGCGGGGGACGTACAGATACGCAGTATTTT.

The V call is TRBV25-1, the J call TRBJ2-1, with 10 bases aligning to TRBD2. In germline, CDR1 is MGHDK, CDR2 SYGVNS. The CDR3 is 14 amino acids. Losses at the gene ends were 4 bases for V and 9 bases for J; bases not matched to a gene: 6. The CDR3 loop reads CASSAPAGGPEQFF. CDR3 coding DNA: TGTGCCAGCAGTGCCCCAGCGGGAGGGCCTGAGCAGTTCTTC.

The CDR3 loop reads CASSDLGRSSSGNTIYF. In nucleotides, the CDR3 is TGTGCCAGCAGTGATCTTGGACGGTCAAGCTCTGGAAACACCATATATTTT. The V and J genes are TRBV2 and TRBJ1-3; no firm D call. Deletions cut 3 bases from V and 0 bases from J, with 15 bases between. The CDR3 contains 17 residues. Germline V gene lookup returns CDR1 SNHLY and CDR2 FYNNEI.

The chain has TRBV30 and TRBJ1-2, with D unclear. Trimming left V 4 bases short and J 4 bases short, with 19 bases between. Germline values: CDR1 GTSNPN, CDR2 SVGIG (reference sequence). The CDR3 contains 15 residues. CDR3 bases: TGTGCCTGGACAGAACGGAATCGGGGATTCTATGGCTACACCTTC. Translating it yields CAWTERNRGFYGYTF.

The V call is TRBV30, the J call TRBJ1-3; D is undetermined. Germline CDR1 and CDR2: GTSNPN and SVGIG (reference sequence). The V end lost 1 base, the J end lost 0 bases, and 7 bases lay between the germline ends. The CDR3 has 14 residues. The CDR3 DNA reads TGTGCCTGGAGTGCGGGCGACTCTGGAAACACCATATATTTT. Protein: CAWSAGDSGNTIYF.

This chain uses TRBV28 with TRBJ1-2, with a tentative D call TRBD1 (6 bases). The CDR3 spans 16 residues. With 4 bases removed from V and 4 bases from J, the gap between germline ends came to 19 bases. Germline loops: CDR1 MDHEN, CDR2 SYDVKM. Here the CDR3 DNA reads TGTGCCAGCAGTTGGGGACGGGACAAAAGGGGCTATGGCTACACCTTC. Translating it yields CASSWGRDKRGYGYTF.

The chain's CDR3 is CASSFRREQFF. CDR3 sequence (DNA): TGTGCCAGCAGCTTCCGACGAGAGCAGTTCTTC. V is TRBV7-9 and J is TRBJ2-1; D not certain. The CDR3 is 11 residues long. Trimming took off 3 bases at V and 10 bases at J, with 7 bases between the two ends. Germline-derived CDR1 and CDR2 are SEHNR and FQNEAQ (reference sequence).

The chain uses TRBV11-3 and TRBJ1-2, with 7 bases aligning to TRBD1. V trimming: 4 bases; J trimming: 5 bases; junction bases outside the gene matches: 10. Germline CDR1 is SGHNT and CDR2 is YENEEA. This CDR3 region has 15 residues. The CDR3 DNA sequence: TGTGCCAGCAGCTCAAAACCGGGACAGACTTATGGCTACACCTTC. It translates to CASSSKPGQTYGYTF.

The rearrangement links TRBV30 to TRBJ1-1, with D maybe TRBD1 (5 bases). Germline assignment: CDR1 GTSNPN and CDR2 SVGIG (reference sequence). V was cut by 5 bases and J by 5 bases, with 18 bases left in between. The CDR3 runs 14 residues. The CDR3 loop reads CAWSWGGGRTEAFF. CDR3 in DNA: TGTGCCTGGTCCTGGGGGGGTGGGCGGACTGAAGCTTTCTTT.

The chain carries TRBV7-9 and TRBJ1-5; 7 bases agree with TRBD1. The CDR3 loop spans 15 amino acids. Germline V gives CDR1 SEHNR, CDR2 FQNEAQ (reference sequence). V was clipped by 5 bases and J by 3 bases; unmatched bases: 7. CDR3 sequence (DNA): TGTGCCAGCAGCCCAATGGGACAGCTCAATCAGCCCCAGCATTTT. Its protein product is CASSPMGQLNQPQHF.

This sequence joins TRBV11-3 and TRBJ2-1; possibly TRBD2 for D (6 bases). CDR3 length: 11 residues. V was shortened by 5 bases and J by 10 bases, with 9 bases between the two germline ends. Germline V gene lookup returns CDR1 SGHNT and CDR2 YENEEA. The CDR3 DNA reads as TGTGCCAGCAGCGGCCGGGGGGAGCAGTTCTTC. Its protein is CASSGRGEQFF.

This sequence joins TRBV5-4 and TRBJ2-1, with 11 bases lining up with TRBD1. Germline V gene data show CDR1 as SGHNT and CDR2 as YYREEE (reference sequence). This CDR3 comprises 16 residues. J was trimmed by 10 bases and V by 0 bases; bases with no gene match: 9. CDR3 sequence reads: CASSLAGTGGTREQFF. The CDR3 coding sequence is TGTGCCAGCAGCTTGGCCGGGACAGGGGGGACCCGGGAGCAGTTCTTC.

The chain is built from TRBV5-1 and TRBJ2-2; D remains ambiguous. Deletions cut 0 bases from V and 7 bases from J, with 13 bases between. The germline gives CDR1 SGHRS, CDR2 YFSETQ. The CDR3 is 15 amino acids. In nucleotides, the CDR3 is TGCGCCAGCAGCTTGGGGACCTCCCCCAGCGGGGAGCTGTTTTTT. Translated, it gives CASSLGTSPSGELFF.

The chain employs TRBV18 and TRBJ1-5; 7 bases line up with TRBD1. This CDR3 region has 16 residues. Germline V gene lookup returns CDR1 KGHSH and CDR2 LQKENI. The ends lost 5 bases at V and 1 base at J; junction bases unmatched: 8. As DNA, the CDR3 is TGTGCCAGCTCAAGACAGGGCCCGAAGAGCAATCAGCCCCAGCATTTT. It is translated as CASSRQGPKSNQPQHF.